The clone carrying this TCR beta chain appeared many times. Germline V lookup: CDR1 LGHDT, CDR2 YNNKEL (reference sequence). Trimming pared 5 bases from V and 5 bases from J, leaving 9 bases between. The CDR3 contains 13 residues. The data stem from a study of T-cell reconstitution after alpha-beta-depleted transplantation in children. Library preparation (for TCRbeta) was performed with unique molecular identifiers. TCRdb reanalysed the PCR reads using MiXCR and keeps one entry per CDR3 protein. The sample lists 300,000 or so distinct CDR3 sequences; 9.9% were seen once. The TCR sequence derives from a human donor who donated a stem cell graft to a child with SCID. This material consisted of PBMCs from the stem cell graft donor, taken from the stem cell graft. The chain uses TRBV3-1 and TRBJ2-2; no firm D call. CDR3 nucleotides: TGTGCCAGCAGCTACACGATAACCGGGGAGCTGTTTTTT. Its protein is CASSYTITGELFF.